This TCR beta chain was profiled in a study of blood T cell repertoires in COVID-19 (dated by TCRdb to 2020 to 2022). Regarding the research as a whole: The collaborator samples originated in the United States, Italy and Spain and spanned the acute and convalescent phases of COVID-19. The material from the prospective study consisted of cDNA or gDNA derived from T cells, B-cell-depleted T cells, or PBMCs. Subjects who had been exposed to COVID-19, were actively infected with it, or had recovered from it provided the deeply sampled blood TCRbeta repertoires that made up the dataset. The repertoires were released in a freely available public database intended as a resource for research on the immune response to SARS-CoV-2. Samples were obtained from the ongoing ImmuneRACE study (first 160 participants) and from 1,000 to 1,500 subjects provided by 6 global collaborators. Sample metadata almost always included a de-identified subject ID, COVID-19 status, age in years and sex. Where HLA class I and class II types were available, the types were taken from metadata supplied by the sample provider, not from assay-based typing. Study-wide findings and limitations: Clinical and demographic metadata were provided uncurated, with the amount varying by source and participant.

As for this clone: The clone's antigen remains unknown. No much larger clone exists at a distance of one base, and base qualities are not known.

Trimming removed 2 bases from V and 4 bases from J, leaving 26 bases between the germline ends. The CDR1 and CDR2 encoded by the germline V gene (reference sequence) are PRHDT and FYEKMQ. The CDR3 sequence holds 19 residues, the cysteine and phenylalanine included. The sequence is cut down to CDR3 DNA, 57 bases in frame from base 1. TCRbeta CDR3 regions were amplified from genomic DNA using the immunoSEQ Assay, a bias-controlled multiplex PCR. From the authors' description of their analysis: The number of nucleated cells in each sample was estimated from the amplification of reference gene primers within the assay. Sequence reads were collapsed and filtered to measure the absolute abundance of every unique TCRbeta CDR3 rearrangement. For each sample, productive Simpson clonality was calculated as the square root of Simpson's diversity index over productive rearrangements. TCRdb mirrors the immuneACCESS table, restricted to in-frame sequences. Some clones are absent from its copies; in checked studies, under half trace to an unresolved V gene, and the reason for the others is unknown. V, J and clone size are taken as reported in that table, and D and trimming were inferred from the DNA itself. The sample table holds about 220,000 clones, of which about 82% were seen once. Of the sample, approximately 2.4% is held by the ten largest clones.

One collaborating source in Seattle enrolled patients during active infection and followed them longitudinally through the course of disease. Each collaborating institution followed its own protocols to collect whole blood in K2EDTA tubes. For TCRbeta analysis, collaborators shipped samples in one of three forms: frozen whole blood, isolated PBMCs, or DNA extracted from either of those sample types. This receptor was taken from a woman in her 70s with COVID-19, enrolled during active disease. Recombination joined TRBV13 with TRBJ1-2, with a tentative D gene TRBD1 over 6 matching bases. The sample comprised peripheral blood. The sequenced DNA is TGTGCCAGCAGCTTAAAATCCCCCCCCGGTGCAGGGGCGGCCTATGGCTACACCTTC. Translation gives CASSLKSPPGAGAAYGYTF.